Presented here are 14 T cell receptor beta chains from one specimen sequenced in a study of blood T cells in healthy people across ages. A J-beta primer mix and a sample-barcoded 5' primer were used in a second PCR of about 6 to 12 cycles. TCRdb recomputed calls from the 5' RACE reads with MiXCR, one row per CDR3 protein. The sample yields around 800,000 distinct CDR3 sequences, about 47% seen once. Sequenced: blood. These receptors were obtained from a man aged 80 or over in good health.

The chain uses TRBV20-1 and TRBJ1-4; D unresolved. Germline CDR1 and CDR2: DFQATT and SNEGSKA (reference sequence). CDR3 length: 15 amino acids. V shed 2 bases and J shed 4 bases, with 14 bases lying between them. The chain's CDR3 is CSARPEKRNNEKLFF. The CDR3 nucleotides read TGCAGTGCTAGACCGGAGAAACGAAATAATGAAAAACTGTTTTTT.

For this clonotype: The limits of the CDR3 on the DNA are not certain, so only TCRdb's listed CDR3 is given. V usage is TRBV2 and J usage is TRBJ2-1. Per germline, CDR1 SNHLY and CDR2 FYNNEI. The CDR3 totals 12 residues, both ends included. The CDR3 is CASTSGLDEQFF.

In this sample, this clonotype turned up a few times. CDR3 region: CASSQVYFYTDTQYF. CDR3 DNA sequence: TGCGCCAGCAGCCAAGTCTACTTCTACACAGATACGCAGTATTTT. This chain uses TRBV4-3 with TRBJ2-3; D unresolved. Germline CDR1 reads LGHNA; CDR2 reads YSLEER. Trimming took off 1 base at V and 2 bases at J, with 10 bases between the two ends. This CDR3 is built from 15 residues.

This clonotype was observed a handful of times. The V and J genes are TRBV4-3 and TRBJ2-7, with D possibly matching TRBD1 (5 bases). Germline CDR1 reads LGHNA; CDR2 reads YSLEER. The CDR3 runs to 13 residues. V was cut by 3 bases and J by 9 bases, with 15 bases left in between. The CDR3 protein is CASSQARQSTQYF. In nucleotides, the CDR3 is TGCGCCAGCAGCCAGGCCAGACAGTCTACGCAGTACTTC.

J is TRBJ1-4 and V is TRBV4-1; TRBD1 matches at 7 bases. Trimming removed 1 base from V and 1 base from J; junction bases left unmatched: 3. The CDR3 covers 16 residues. From germline, CDR1 is MGHRA and CDR2 YSYEKL. The DNA for the CDR3 is TGCGCCAGCAGCCAAGGAACAGGGGTAACTAATGAAAAACTGTTTTTT. Residues: CASSQGTGVTNEKLFF.

The chain recombines TRBV28 with TRBJ1-1; a possible D gene is TRBD1 (5 bases). The germline V and J ends were trimmed by 6 bases and 7 bases, with 21 bases remaining between them. Germline V gene sequence: CDR1 MDHEN, CDR2 SYDVKM. The CDR3 consists of 15 residues. The CDR3, as DNA: TGTGCCAGCAGCCCCGTTGCCCAGGGACCGCGTGAAGCTTTCTTT. This codes for CASSPVAQGPREAFF.

The V and J genes are TRBV3-1 and TRBJ1-2, with unresolved D. V gave up 4 bases and J gave up 4 bases, with 10 bases separating them. CDR1 LGHDT and CDR2 YNNKEL come from the germline V gene (reference sequence). The length of the CDR3 is 13 residues. Here the CDR3 reads CASSLSAPYGYTF. The CDR3 nucleotides are TGTGCCAGCAGCCTATCGGCCCCCTATGGCTACACCTTC.

This clonotype was observed many times. The chain recombines TRBV30 with TRBJ2-5; the match to TRBD2 covers 8 bases. Per germline, CDR1 GTSNPN and CDR2 SVGIG (reference sequence). The CDR3 contains 16 residues. The V segment lost 3 bases and the J segment 4 bases; nucleotides outside the gene matches: 13. This CDR3 is CAWSSGGIVGGETQYF. The CDR3 region has the DNA TGTGCCTGGAGCTCGGGAGGGATTGTAGGGGGAGAGACCCAGTACTTC.

The CDR3 nucleotides are TGCGCCAGCAGCCAAGATAAATTTGCTGGTAGCGGGAGCTATGAGCAGTTCTTC. Translation: CASSQDKFAGSGSYEQFF. The rearrangement links TRBV4-3 to TRBJ2-1; 9 bases align to TRBD2. Germline V lookup: CDR1 LGHNA, CDR2 YSLEER. Trimming at V came to 0 bases and at J to 8 bases, leaving 14 bases not matched to a gene. The CDR3 is 18 residues long.

The table lists this clonotype with a few counts. This sequence joins TRBV9 and TRBJ2-3; 7 bases fit TRBD2. CDR1 and CDR2 (germline): SGDLS, YYNGEE. The CDR3 is 19 residues long. V lost 0 bases, J lost 6 bases, and 19 bases stayed unmatched. The CDR3: CASSVEGRSSGYKGDTQYF. DNA of the CDR3: TGTGCCAGCAGCGTAGAAGGTCGGAGTAGCGGGTATAAAGGTGATACGCAGTATTTT.

This rearrangement joins TRBV12-3 or TRBV12-4 to TRBJ2-3; TRBD2 might be the D (6 bases). This CDR3 has 15 residues. V was trimmed by 6 bases and J by 6 bases, leaving 19 bases between them. CDR3 coding DNA: TGTGCCAGCAGCTCCTCTAGAGGGAGGTTGGATACGCAGTATTTT. As protein: CASSSSRGRLDTQYF.

V usage is TRBV20-1 and J usage is TRBJ2-3; 9 bases match TRBD2. CDR1 is DFQATT and CDR2 is SNEGSKA in the germline V gene (reference sequence). Trimming removed 0 bases from V and 1 base from J; junction bases left unmatched: 5. The length of the CDR3 is 16 residues. CDR3 DNA sequence: TGCAGTGCTAGAGATCGCCTAGCGGGGCGCACAGATACGCAGTATTTT. Its protein is CSARDRLAGRTDTQYF.

Here the CDR3 reads CSARDEQGDEQYF. Here the CDR3 DNA reads TGCAGTGCTAGAGATGAACAGGGGGACGAGCAGTACTTC. The gene calls are TRBV20-1 and TRBJ2-5; 8 bases map to TRBD1. The DNA end favors TRBJ2-7, so the J call may be wrong. This CDR3 has 13 residues. Per germline, CDR1 DFQATT and CDR2 SNEGSKA (reference sequence).

The CDR3 loop is CSVGIGYSGSSYEQYF. For the CDR3, the DNA is TGCAGCGTTGGGATTGGATATAGCGGAAGCTCCTACGAGCAGTACTTC. V and J are TRBV29-1 and TRBJ2-7; possible D gene TRBD2, 6 bases. The CDR3 covers 16 residues. Germline values: CDR1 SQVTM, CDR2 ANQGSEA. V shed 4 bases and J shed 0 bases, with 19 bases lying between them.